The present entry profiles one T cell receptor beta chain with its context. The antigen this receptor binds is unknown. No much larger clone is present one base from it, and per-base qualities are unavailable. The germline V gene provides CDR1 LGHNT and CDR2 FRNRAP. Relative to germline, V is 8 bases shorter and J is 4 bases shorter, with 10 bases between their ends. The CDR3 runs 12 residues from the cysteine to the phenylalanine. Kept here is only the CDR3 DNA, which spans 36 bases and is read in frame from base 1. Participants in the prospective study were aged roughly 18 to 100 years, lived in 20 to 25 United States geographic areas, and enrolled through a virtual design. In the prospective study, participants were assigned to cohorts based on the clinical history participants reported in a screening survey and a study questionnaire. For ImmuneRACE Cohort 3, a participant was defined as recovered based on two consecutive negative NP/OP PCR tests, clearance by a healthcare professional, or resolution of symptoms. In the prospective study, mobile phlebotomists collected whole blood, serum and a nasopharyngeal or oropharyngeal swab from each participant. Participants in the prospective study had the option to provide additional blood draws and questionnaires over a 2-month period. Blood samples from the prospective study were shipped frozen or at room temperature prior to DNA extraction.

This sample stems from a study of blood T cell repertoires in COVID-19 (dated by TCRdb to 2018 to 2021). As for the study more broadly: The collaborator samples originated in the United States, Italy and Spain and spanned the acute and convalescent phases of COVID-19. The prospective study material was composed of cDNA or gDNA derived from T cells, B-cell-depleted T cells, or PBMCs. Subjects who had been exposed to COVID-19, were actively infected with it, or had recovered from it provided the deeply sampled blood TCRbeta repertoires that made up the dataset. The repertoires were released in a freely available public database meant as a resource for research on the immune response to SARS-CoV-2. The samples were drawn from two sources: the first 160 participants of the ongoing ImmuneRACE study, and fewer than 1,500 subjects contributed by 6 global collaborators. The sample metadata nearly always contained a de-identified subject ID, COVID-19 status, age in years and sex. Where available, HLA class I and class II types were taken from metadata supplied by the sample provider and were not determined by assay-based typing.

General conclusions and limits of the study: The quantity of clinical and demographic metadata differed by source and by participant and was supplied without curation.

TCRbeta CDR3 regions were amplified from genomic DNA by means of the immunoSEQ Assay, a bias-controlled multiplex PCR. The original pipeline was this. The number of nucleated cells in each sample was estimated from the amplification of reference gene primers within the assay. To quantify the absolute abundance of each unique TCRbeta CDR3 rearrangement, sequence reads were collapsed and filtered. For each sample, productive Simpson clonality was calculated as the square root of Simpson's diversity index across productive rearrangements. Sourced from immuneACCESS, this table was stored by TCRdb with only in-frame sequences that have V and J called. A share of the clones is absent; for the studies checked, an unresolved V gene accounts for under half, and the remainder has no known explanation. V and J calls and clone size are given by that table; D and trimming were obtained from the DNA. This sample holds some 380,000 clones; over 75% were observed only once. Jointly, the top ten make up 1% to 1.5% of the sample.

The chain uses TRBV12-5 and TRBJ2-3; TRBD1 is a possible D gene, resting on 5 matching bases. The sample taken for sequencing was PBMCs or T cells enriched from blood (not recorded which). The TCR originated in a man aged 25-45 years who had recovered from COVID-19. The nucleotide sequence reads TGTGCTAGTAGGGGCGTTGCAGATACGCAGTATTTT. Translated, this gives CASRGVADTQYF.